This T cell receptor beta chain was sequenced during a study of monozygotic twins with inflammatory bowel disease. This CDR3 has 14 residues. Germline CDR1 and CDR2: SGDLS and YYNGEE. Through template switching, UMIs that included a 6-nucleotide sample barcode were added. TCRdb processed the 5' RACE reads again and assigns one entry to each CDR3 protein, with no DNA. The sample table includes roughly 200,000 distinct CDR3 sequences. This receptor was obtained from a human donor with ulcerative colitis or Crohn's disease, or a healthy co-twin of an affected twin (not recorded which). The specimen was blood. This chain joins TRBV9 and TRBJ2-7; without DNA, the TCRdb call of TRBD1 cannot be checked. The CDR3 is CASSPRDRAVEQYF.